Shown below are 25 T cell receptor beta chains from a single sample sequenced in a study of vaccination and CD4 T cells after COVID-19. Cultured CD4+ T-cell DNA underwent Oncomine TCR Beta short-read sequencing. Each CDR3 protein is one row after TCRdb ran MiXCR on the PCR reads. The data hold nearly 7,000 distinct CDR3 sequences, with 74% observed a single time. These receptors are not linked to any known antigen. Specified treatment: roughly nine-day PBMC culture with coronavirus spike peptide pools or control peptides (ViraFEST assay). Source material: CD4+ T cells from blood, cultured in vitro. Receptors were obtained from a human donor who had recovered from COVID-19.

The chain combines TRBV5-4 with TRBJ1-6, with unresolved D. CDR1 is SGHNT, CDR2 YYREEE, per germline (reference sequence). Trimming pared 3 bases from V and 7 bases from J, leaving 11 bases between. This CDR3 spans 14 amino acids. This chain's CDR3 is CASSSRTGNSPLHF. In DNA, the CDR3 is TGTGCCAGCAGCTCCAGGACGGGAAATTCACCCCTCCACTTT.

The V and J genes are TRBV20-1 and TRBJ2-1; TRBD1 might be the D (5 bases). CDR3 length: 13 residues. Germline V gene lookup returns CDR1 DFQATT and CDR2 SNEGSKA (reference sequence). The CDR3 spells CSLPGNSYNEQFF. The CDR3 coding sequence is TGCAGCCTCCCAGGGAACTCCTACAATGAGCAGTTCTTC.

V and J are TRBV20-1 and TRBJ1-2, with TRBD1 matching 7 bases. V lost 6 bases to trimming and J lost 4 bases; unmatched junction nucleotides: 8. The germline V gene has CDR1 DFQATT and CDR2 SNEGSKA (reference sequence). This CDR3 spans 13 amino acids. This CDR3 is CSAAGQELYGYTF. DNA of the CDR3: TGCAGTGCGGCCGGACAGGAGCTCTATGGCTACACCTTC.

The CDR3, as DNA: TGTGCCAGCAGCCCCAGAATAGCGGGGGTGAAGGGCGAGCAGTACTTC. Its protein is CASSPRIAGVKGEQYF. The chain recombines TRBV5-4 with TRBJ2-7, with 9 bases aligning to TRBD2. With 4 bases clipped from V and 6 bases from J, the junction kept 14 bases outside the gene matches. The CDR3 is 16 amino acids. Germline V gives CDR1 SGHNT, CDR2 YYREEE (reference sequence).

The chain carries TRBV28 and TRBJ1-1, with a weak D call TRBD1 (5 bases). Germline V gene sequence: CDR1 MDHEN, CDR2 SYDVKM. V shed 2 bases and J shed 4 bases, with 8 bases lying between them. There are 13 residues in the CDR3. The CDR3 DNA follows: TGTGCCAGCAGTTTACAGGGCGGCACTGAAGCTTTCTTT. It is translated as CASSLQGGTEAFF. The complete variable domain, with remaining parts taken from reference TRBV28 and TRBJ1-1, reads DVKVTQSSRYLVKRTGEKVFLECVQDMDHENMFWYRQDPGLGLRLIYFSYDVKMKEKGDIPEGYSVSREKKERFSLILESASTNQTSMYLCASSLQGGTEAFFGQGTRLTVV.

V gene TRBV19 combines with J gene TRBJ2-2; either TRBD1 or TRBD2 may fit D (5 bases each). CDR1 and CDR2 from the germline V gene are LNHDA and SQIVND (reference sequence). CDR3 length: 16 residues. Trimming removed 5 bases at V and 2 bases at J, with 15 bases between. CDR3 loop: CASSFQAGTNTGELFF. CDR3 DNA: TGTGCCAGTAGTTTTCAAGCAGGGACCAACACCGGGGAGCTGTTTTTT.

The chain carries TRBV6-1 and TRBJ1-2; 8 nucleotides match TRBD1. This CDR3 has 13 amino acids. The germline gives CDR1 MNHNS, CDR2 SASEGT. V lost 7 bases to trimming and J lost 5 bases; unmatched junction nucleotides: 6. CDR3 sequence (DNA): TGTGCCAGCATACAGGGGGGAAGGTATGGCTACACCTTC. Translated: CASIQGGRYGYTF.

The rearrangement links TRBV7-2 to TRBJ1-6; TRBD1 agrees at 7 bases. The CDR3 has 15 residues. Germline CDR1 reads SGHTA; CDR2 reads FQGNSA. V trimming: 3 bases; J trimming: 6 bases; junction bases outside the gene matches: 5. The CDR3 here is CASSFRQGINSPLHF. CDR3 coding DNA: TGTGCCAGCAGCTTCAGACAGGGAATTAATTCACCCCTCCACTTT.

This clonotype was seen more than once but under ten times. The chain carries TRBV15 and TRBJ1-1; TRBD1 aligns across 8 bases. V shed 5 bases, J shed 4 bases, and the junction held 15 bases outside the gene matches. From germline, CDR1 is LNHNV and CDR2 YYDKDF (reference sequence). The CDR3 is 17 residues long. This chain's CDR3 is CATSPDTGGVVGTEAFF. The CDR3 DNA reads TGTGCCACCAGCCCAGACACAGGGGGGGTAGTAGGCACTGAAGCTTTCTTT.

This chain uses TRBV7-2 with TRBJ1-5; no reliable D call. CDR3 length: 15 amino acids. In germline, CDR1 is SGHTA, CDR2 FQGNSA. V was trimmed by 1 base and J by 1 base, leaving 8 bases between them. CDR3 DNA: TGTGCCAGCAGCTTAGAAATGCACAGCAATCAGCCCCAGCATTTT. As protein: CASSLEMHSNQPQHF. Filled out from reference TRBV7-2 and TRBJ1-5, the complete variable domain reads GAGVSQSPSNKVTEKGKDVELRCDPISGHTALYWYRQSLGQGLEFLIYFQGNSAPDKSGLPSDRFSAERTGGSVSTLTIQRTQQEDSAVYLCASSLEMHSNQPQHFGDGTRLSIL.

The rearrangement joins TRBV7-9 to TRBJ2-5; 8 bases are shared with TRBD1. There are 14 residues in the CDR3. V lost 3 bases to trimming and J lost 4 bases; unmatched junction nucleotides: 4. Per the germline V gene, CDR1 is SEHNR and CDR2 is FQNEAQ (reference sequence). The CDR3: CASSLTGVVETQYF. The DNA for the CDR3 is TGTGCCAGCAGCTTGACAGGGGTAGTAGAGACCCAGTACTTC.

This chain uses TRBV28 with TRBJ1-5, with D perhaps matching TRBD1 (6 bases). Germline CDR1 and CDR2: MDHEN and SYDVKM. CDR3 length: 17 amino acids. Trimming shortened V by 6 bases and J by 1 base, and 19 bases separated the two germline ends. The CDR3 DNA reads as TGTGCCAGCAGACCCCCGAACAGGGTACGGAGCAATCAGCCCCAGCATTTT. Amino acid sequence: CASRPPNRVRSNQPQHF.

Points on this clonotype: The junction differs from germline at one of its ends, possibly a read error. V gene TRBV6-1 combines with J gene TRBJ2-1, with TRBD1 matching 9 bases. The germline V gene has CDR1 MNHNS and CDR2 SASEGT. This CDR3 region has 13 residues. The DNA of the CDR3 is TGTGCCAGCAGAACGCCGGGACAGGGTTTTTTATCATTC. Amino acid sequence: CASRTPGQGFLSF.

V and J are TRBV10-3 and TRBJ1-1; 7 bases map to TRBD1. Germline trimming cut 6 bases from V and 6 bases from J; bases unmatched to any gene: 4. Germline V gene sequence: CDR1 ENHRY, CDR2 SYGVKD. The CDR3 is made up of 12 amino acids. In DNA form, the CDR3 reads TGTGCCATCAGGGGACAGACGGCTGAAGCTTTCTTT. This sequence encodes CAIRGQTAEAFF.

The chain combines TRBV20-1 with TRBJ1-5, with 8 bases aligning to TRBD1. Germline CDR1 is DFQATT and CDR2 is SNEGSKA (reference sequence). The CDR3 has 14 amino acids. V shed 0 bases, J shed 8 bases, and the junction held 6 bases outside the gene matches. The CDR3 bases are TGCAGTGCTAGAGATAGGACAGGGAAGAAGCCCCAGCATTTT. Translating gives CSARDRTGKKPQHF.

J is TRBJ1-2 and V is TRBV7-9; D unclear. The CDR3 is made up of 12 amino acids. From germline, CDR1 is SEHNR and CDR2 FQNEAQ (reference sequence). Trimming shortened V by 1 base and J by 7 bases, and 7 bases separated the two germline ends. In DNA form, the CDR3 reads TGTGCCAGCAGCTTAGAAGTAGCTGGCTACACCTTC. Residues: CASSLEVAGYTF.

The CDR3 protein is CAISDSANYGYTF. The CDR3, as DNA: TGTGCCATCAGTGACAGTGCAAACTATGGCTACACCTTC. The chain has TRBV10-3 and TRBJ1-2, with D hard to call. This CDR3 spans 13 amino acids. Germline values: CDR1 ENHRY, CDR2 SYGVKD. V was trimmed by 3 bases and J by 2 bases, leaving 7 bases between them.

The chain combines TRBV10-3 with TRBJ1-2, with 7 bases lining up with TRBD1. This CDR3 spans 14 amino acids. Trimming took 6 bases from V and 3 from J; bases not matched to a gene: 7. Germline lookup yields CDR1 ENHRY and CDR2 SYGVKD. The CDR3 DNA is TGTGCCATCAGACCCCAGGGGGGCGACTATGGCTACACCTTC. Translation gives CAIRPQGGDYGYTF.

The rearrangement joins TRBV7-3 to TRBJ2-3; possibly TRBD2 for D (6 bases). The CDR3 loop spans 16 amino acids. V lost 2 bases and J 5 bases, leaving 17 bases between the germline ends. Germline lookup yields CDR1 SGHTA and CDR2 FQGTGA. The CDR3 here is CASSLYVSYGGDTQYF. The CDR3 DNA reads TGTGCCAGCAGCTTATACGTCAGTTACGGGGGAGATACGCAGTATTTT. Combining the CDR3 with reference TRBV7-3 and TRBJ2-3 gives the whole variable domain GAGVSQTPSNKVTEKGKYVELRCDPISGHTALYWYRQSLGQGPEFLIYFQGTGAADDSGLPNDRFFAVRPEGSVSTLKIQRTERGDSAVYLCASSLYVSYGGDTQYFGPGTRLTVL.

The chain recombines TRBV12-3 or TRBV12-4 with TRBJ2-7, with 7 bases aligning to TRBD2. The CDR3 runs to 15 residues. The junction had 8 bases not matched to a gene; V was cut back by 6 bases and J by 0 bases. The CDR3 here is CASSTTSSSSYEQYF. The CDR3 region has the DNA TGTGCCAGCAGCACGACTAGCTCTAGCTCCTACGAGCAGTACTTC.

This clonotype was seen a few times. The chain joins TRBV7-6 to TRBJ1-5, with D perhaps matching TRBD1 (5 bases). In germline, CDR1 is SGHVS, CDR2 FNYEAQ. The CDR3 consists of 15 residues. V was cut by 1 base and J by 4 bases, with 11 bases left in between. The CDR3 is CASSLDPGRNQPQHF. For the CDR3, the DNA is TGTGCCAGCAGCTTAGATCCAGGGCGTAATCAGCCCCAGCATTTT.

V is TRBV30 and J is TRBJ1-6; D perhaps matches TRBD1 (5 bases). Germline CDR1 and CDR2: GTSNPN and SVGIG (reference sequence). The CDR3 runs 13 residues. Deletions cut 0 bases from V and 5 bases from J, with 5 bases between. The CDR3 is CAWSVQDNSPLHF. Here the CDR3 DNA reads TGTGCCTGGAGTGTACAGGATAATTCACCCCTCCACTTT.

The chain couples TRBV7-2 to TRBJ1-5, with TRBD1 as a possible D gene (6 bases). The CDR3 is 13 residues long. The germline V gene has CDR1 SGHTA and CDR2 FQGNSA. V dropped 5 bases and J dropped 4 bases, with 9 bases sitting between them. CDR3 in DNA: TGTGCCAGCAGCCTAACAGGGAATCAGCCCCAGCATTTT. Encoded protein: CASSLTGNQPQHF.

The V gene is TRBV19, the J gene TRBJ1-2; D is perhaps TRBD1 (6 bases). Between the trimmed V and J ends, which lost 8 bases and 4 bases, there was a span of 20 bases. CDR1 and CDR2 from the germline V gene are LNHDA and SQIVND (reference sequence). The CDR3 sequence is 15 residues long. CDR3: CASVQSGASPYGYTF. CDR3 coding DNA: TGTGCCAGTGTACAATCAGGGGCCTCTCCCTATGGCTACACCTTC.

Only a few counts were recorded for this clonotype. CDR3 nucleotides: TGTGCCAGCAGATATAGCGGGAGACGCACAGATACGCAGTATTTT. Its translation is CASRYSGRRTDTQYF. The genes are TRBV27 and TRBJ2-3; 9 bases match TRBD2. CDR1 is MNHEY and CDR2 is SMNVEV in the germline V gene (reference sequence). The CDR3 is 15 amino acids. V lost 6 bases, J lost 1 base, and 5 bases stayed unmatched.